This TCR beta chain was recorded in a study of breast tumors, draining lymph nodes, adjacent tissues. Findings and caveats of the study: Findings are consistent with lymph node origin and intratumoral expansion of most tumor T cells.

TCRdb redid the calling of the multiplex PCR reads with MiXCR, one entry per CDR3 protein. The table records over 15,000 distinct CDR3 sequences, roughly 60% of them present only once. This clonotype appeared once. Its target is not known. The junction differs from germline at one of its ends, possibly a read error. The CDR3 sequence is 13 residues long. Germline V CDR1 and CDR2: SSHAT, FNYEAQ (reference sequence). Sequencing was carried out using tumor-adjacent breast tissue. The receptor comes from a female donor with breast cancer. Some clones in this sample may be carry-over from other donors' samples. The V gene is TRBV7-7, the J gene TRBJ2-2; D is uncertain. The CDR3 DNA follows: TGTGCTAGCAGCTTAATCTTAACCGGGGAGCTGTTTTTT. Translated, it gives CASSLILTGELFF. Full variable domain (remainder filled in from reference TRBV7-7 and TRBJ2-2): GAGVSQSPRYKVTKRGQDVTLRCDPISSHATLYWYQQALGQGPEFLTYFNYEAQPDKSGLPSDRFSAERPEGSISTLTIQRTEQRDSAMYRCASSLILTGELFFGEGSRLTVL.